This T cell receptor beta chain is drawn from a study of blood T cell repertoires in COVID-19 (TCRdb year 2020). About the investigation overall: Samples from collaborators originated in the United States, Italy and Spain and spanned both the acute and convalescent phases of COVID-19. The prospective study material was composed of cDNA or gDNA derived from T cells, B-cell-depleted T cells, or PBMCs. Sample metadata almost always included a de-identified subject ID, COVID-19 status, age in years and sex. Where available, HLA class I and class II types were taken from metadata supplied by the sample provider and were not determined by assay-based typing. The repertoires were made available in a free public database intended to serve as a resource for research on the immune response to SARS-CoV-2. Samples were obtained from the ongoing ImmuneRACE study (first 160 participants) and from over 1,000 subjects provided by 6 global collaborators. Subjects who had been exposed to COVID-19, were actively infected with it, or had recovered from it provided the deeply sampled blood TCRbeta repertoires that made up the dataset.

Collaborating institutions collected whole blood in K2EDTA tubes following their own protocols. Collaborator samples were shipped for TCRbeta analysis as frozen whole blood, isolated PBMCs, or DNA extracted from either sample type. On the study overall, not on this receptor specifically: Clinical and demographic metadata were provided uncurated, with the amount varying by source and participant.

TCRbeta CDR3 regions were amplified from genomic DNA using the immunoSEQ Assay, a bias-controlled multiplex PCR. The original pipeline was this. The number of nucleated cells in each sample was estimated by amplification of reference gene primers within the assay. To quantify the absolute abundance of each unique TCRbeta CDR3 rearrangement, sequence reads were collapsed and filtered. Productive Simpson clonality was computed per sample as the square root of Simpson's diversity index over productive rearrangements. As stored in TCRdb, this immuneACCESS dataset retains in-frame rearrangements with V and J assigned. A fraction of the clones does not appear; measured against another copy, unresolved V genes explain less than half of the discrepancy, and the remainder lacks a known reason. V, J and clone size were drawn from that table, and D and trimming were deduced from the DNA. This sample is represented by tens of thousands of clones; more than 75% of them were singletons. Together, the top ten hold over 15% of the sample.

Including the terminal cysteine and phenylalanine, the CDR3 comprises 15 residues. The sequence is cut down to CDR3 DNA, 45 bases in frame from base 1. V and J are trimmed by 5 bases and 9 bases, and the gene matches miss 15 bases of the junction. CDR1 and CDR2 are drawn from the germline V gene (reference sequence): PRHDT, FYEKMQ. By sample share, this clone is hyperexpanded (1% or more). It has no known antigen specificity. No per-base quality is available; no much larger clone lies one base away. The TCR originated in a man in his 70s with acute or convalescent COVID-19. The material sequenced was peripheral blood. The chain is assembled from TRBV13 and TRBJ2-5, and 7 junction bases match TRBD1. The CDR3 reads as follows: CASSPWDSWRLPQYF. The DNA sequence is as follows: TGTGCCAGCAGCCCCTGGGACAGCTGGAGGTTGCCCCAGTACTTC.